The rows below give T cell receptor beta chains drawn from one sample of a study of blood T cell repertoires in COVID-19. The assay was immunoSEQ multiplex PCR, and TCRdb's table has in-frame clones only and misses some. Here the sample spans 300,000 to 450,000 clones, 85% being singletons. The sample taken for sequencing was peripheral blood. Receptor source: a woman aged 18-35 years with acute or convalescent COVID-19. The CDR3 runs from the conserved cysteine through the conserved F or W.

v_gene | len | CDR3aa
TRBV28 | 15 | CASATRTGNMETQYF
TRBV6-6 | 14 | CASSKGGSSDTQYF
TRBV11-3 | 14 | CASSSGGAKNIQYF
TRBV9 | 15 | CASSVDAAGNSPLHF
TRBV6-5 | 14 | CAGSRDTLNTEAFF
TRBV7-9 | 13 | CASSFTQGDEQYF
TRBV27 | 13 | CASSGQGVYEQYF
TRBV5-1 | 17 | CASSSGTGISGANVLTF
TRBV7-9 | 15 | CASSSGTGVIDTQYF
TRBV5-1 | 13 | CASSLSGKTEAFF
TRBV15 | 13 | CATSRDRLEGYTF
TRBV24-1 | 15 | CATSEPGQGTDTQYF
TRBV4-1 | 14 | CASSQGEYQETQYF
TRBV21-1 | 17 | CASSCPADRGGSYEQYF